The clone carrying this TCR beta chain has just a few counts. Preparation of the TCRbeta library was carried out with unique molecular identifiers. TCRdb analysed the PCR reads with MiXCR anew, one entry per CDR3 protein. The sample has some 350,000 distinct CDR3 sequences; around 10% are singletons. The sample originates from a study of T-cell reconstitution after alpha-beta-depleted transplantation in children. This CDR3 has 12 residues. The V end was cut by 6 bases, the J end by 10 bases, with 13 bases between. The chain carries TRBV12-3 or TRBV12-4 and TRBJ2-1; perhaps TRBD2 as D (6 bases). This material consisted of PBMCs from the stem cell graft donor, taken from the stem cell graft. The sequence derives from a human donor who donated a stem cell graft to a child with acute lymphoblastic leukemia. The CDR3: CASSSSVGEQFF. The CDR3 coding sequence is TGTGCCAGCAGCTCTAGCGTGGGCGAGCAGTTCTTC.